This T cell receptor beta chain was identified during a study of cytomegalovirus exposure and HLA in healthy donors. Study-level points and caveats: In a later analysis, across HLA loci, associated TCR counts were highest for DRB1, lowest for HLA-C. The study put 150 to 200 TCR beta chains on its list as cytomegalovirus-associated.

Germline CDR1 LGHNA, CDR2 YNFKEQ. The CDR3 runs 13 residues. This clone was recorded only once. Its antigen is undetermined. Vbeta (60) and Jbeta (13) primers were used in the PCR. Here immunoSEQ multiplex PCR was the method, and the copy in TCRdb shows in-frame clones only, minus some. The data hold roughly 95,000 clones, with around four fifths observed a single time. The sequence was obtained from a man between 25 and 39 years old in good health and CMV-seropositive. The chain has TRBV4-2 and TRBJ2-5, with D unresolved. The J call may not be correct, given that the DNA end is closer to TRBJ2-7. Specimen: PBMCs. CDR3 sequence reads: CASSQDPTYEQYF. The CDR3 DNA is TGTGCCAGCAGCCAAGACCCCACCTACGAGCAGTACTTC.